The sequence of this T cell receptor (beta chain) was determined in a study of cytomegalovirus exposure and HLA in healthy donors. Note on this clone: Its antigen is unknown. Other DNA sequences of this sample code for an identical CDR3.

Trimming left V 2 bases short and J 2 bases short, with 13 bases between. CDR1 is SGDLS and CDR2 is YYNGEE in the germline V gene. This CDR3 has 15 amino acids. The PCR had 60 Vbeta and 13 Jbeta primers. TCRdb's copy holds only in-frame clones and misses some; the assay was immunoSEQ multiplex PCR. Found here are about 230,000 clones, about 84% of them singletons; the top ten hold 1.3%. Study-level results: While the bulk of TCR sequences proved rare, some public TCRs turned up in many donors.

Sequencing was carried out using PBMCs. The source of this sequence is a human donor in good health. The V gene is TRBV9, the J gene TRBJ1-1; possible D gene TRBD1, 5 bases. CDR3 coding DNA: TGTGCCAGCAGCGTGACGGGGGGAACAAACACTGAAGCTTTCTTT. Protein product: CASSVTGGTNTEAFF.